This TCR beta chain originates from a study of early T cells in non-severe SARS-CoV-2 infection. Findings of the study overall: The matching step, a VDJdb search, favored anti-spike CD8 responses and missed private and CD4 specificities.

The V end lost 5 bases, the J end lost 0 bases, and 8 bases lay between the germline ends. This CDR3 is 14 amino acids long. Germline V lookup: CDR1 SGHDN, CDR2 FVKESK. This clonotype was observed at least ten times. What it recognizes is unknown. TCRdb recomputed calls from the 5' RACE reads with MiXCR, one row per CDR3 protein. The sample includes about 80,000 distinct CDR3 sequences, more than 9% of them seen just once. This chain links TRBV14 with TRBJ1-3; D unresolved. Input material: whole blood. This clonotype was sampled from an adult who was a healthcare worker with PCR-confirmed SARS-CoV-2 infection or an uninfected control (not recorded which). CDR3 sequence: CASSSSSSGNTIYF. The DNA for the CDR3 is TGTGCCAGCAGCAGTAGCTCCTCTGGAAACACCATATATTTT.